The following is a T cell receptor (beta chain) sequence with its context. This CDR3 comprises 13 residues. V was cut by 5 bases and J by 5 bases, with 9 bases left in between. These data come from a study of blood T cell repertoires in COVID-19. Profiling relied on immunoSEQ multiplex PCR, and the TCRdb table lists in-frame clones only, not all of them. The table has 250,000 or so clones, over 70% seen once. This chain links TRBV12-3 or TRBV12-4 with TRBJ2-2; D is undetermined. The sample taken for sequencing was PBMCs or T cells enriched from blood (not recorded which). The clonotype comes from a woman in her thirties or forties who had been exposed to COVID-19. As DNA, the CDR3 is TGTGCCAGCAGTCAGGTTGTAACCGGGGAGCTGTTTTTT. Translation: CASSQVVTGELFF.